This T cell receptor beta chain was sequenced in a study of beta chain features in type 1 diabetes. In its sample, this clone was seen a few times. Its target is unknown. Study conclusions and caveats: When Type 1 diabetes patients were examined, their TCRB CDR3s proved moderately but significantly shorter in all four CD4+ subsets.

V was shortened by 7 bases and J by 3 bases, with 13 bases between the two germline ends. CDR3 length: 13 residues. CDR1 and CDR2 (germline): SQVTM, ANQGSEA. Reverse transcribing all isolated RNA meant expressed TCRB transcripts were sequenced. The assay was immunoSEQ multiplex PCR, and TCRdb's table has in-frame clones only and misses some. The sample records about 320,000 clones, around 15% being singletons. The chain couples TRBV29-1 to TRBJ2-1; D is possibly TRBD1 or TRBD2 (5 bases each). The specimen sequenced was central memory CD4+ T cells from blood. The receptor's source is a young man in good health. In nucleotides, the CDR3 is TGCAGCGGCATTGCAGGGAGCTACAATGAGCAGTTCTTC. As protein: CSGIAGSYNEQFF.